These 15 T cell receptor beta chains originate from one sample sequenced in a study of blood T cell repertoires in COVID-19. Sequencing used immunoSEQ multiplex PCR; TCRdb keeps in-frame clones, though not all of them. Among fewer than 150,000 clones, 84% were seen once, and the ten largest hold around 13%. Input material: peripheral blood. The origin of the receptors is a human donor in a cohort sampled during active COVID-19.

This chain joins TRBV7-8 and TRBJ1-3; 8 bases are shared with TRBD1. This CDR3 region has 17 residues. CDR1 and CDR2 (germline): SGHVS, FQNEAQ. V lost 1 base and J lost 0; bases outside the gene matches: 5. The CDR3 bases are TGTGCCAGCAGCTTAGGGGACAGGCCTTACTCTGGAAACACCATATATTTT. Protein sequence: CASSLGDRPYSGNTIYF.

This clone was observed many times. V is TRBV9 and J is TRBJ2-5, with 11 bases that match TRBD2. Per the germline V gene, CDR1 is SGDLS and CDR2 is YYNGEE. Trimming cost V 0 bases and J 4 bases; bases outside gene matches: 8. The CDR3 runs 17 residues. CDR3 protein: CASSVGFTSGGGETQYF. The CDR3 region has the DNA TGTGCCAGCAGCGTAGGTTTTACTAGCGGGGGAGGAGAGACCCAGTACTTC.

The rearrangement links TRBV9 to TRBJ2-3, with D perhaps matching TRBD2 (6 bases). The CDR3 covers 14 residues. The germline V gene encodes CDR1 SGDLS and CDR2 YYNGEE. Trimming cost V 3 bases and J 2 bases, with 10 bases left between them. The CDR3, as DNA: TGTGCCAGCAGCGCCCGGGACTTCACAGATACGCAGTATTTT. The encoded protein is CASSARDFTDTQYF.

This clone was seen a single time. The chain employs TRBV14 and TRBJ2-5; unclear D gene. The CDR3 has 15 residues. V was clipped by 0 bases and J by 3 bases, with 11 bases between them. CDR1 and CDR2 (germline): SGHDN, FVKESK. The CDR3 nucleotides read TGTGCCAGCAGCCAAGATACGCCACTGGAAGAGACCCAGTACTTC. The encoded protein is CASSQDTPLEETQYF. The full variable domain, in which reference TRBV14 and TRBJ2-5 provide the parts outside the CDR3, is EAGVTQFPSHSVIEKGQTVTLRCDPISGHDNLYWYRRVMGKEIKFLLHFVKESKQDESGMPNNRFLAERTGGTYSTLKVQPAELEDSGVYFCASSQDTPLEETQYFGPGTRLLVL.

The chain links TRBV5-1 to TRBJ2-1; 7 positions match TRBD2. Trimming at V came to 0 bases and at J to 3 bases, leaving 3 bases not matched to a gene. Germline CDR1 is SGHRS and CDR2 is YFSETQ. This CDR3 contains 15 residues. CDR3: CASSLDGGNYNEQFF. The CDR3, as DNA: TGCGCCAGCAGCTTGGACGGGGGGAACTACAATGAGCAGTTCTTC.

This chain joins TRBV3-1 (or the pseudogene TRBV3-2) and TRBJ2-1; D is perhaps TRBD2 (6 bases). V gave up 2 bases and J gave up 9 bases, with 14 bases separating them. This CDR3 is 14 amino acids long. The germline CDR1 and CDR2 sequences are LGHDT and YNNKEL (reference sequence). CDR3: CASSQIPTEGEQFF. In DNA form, the CDR3 reads TGTGCCAGCAGCCAAATCCCGACGGAGGGTGAGCAGTTCTTC.

This clone was counted a few times. Other DNA sequences within the sample encode an identical CDR3. The chain links TRBV5-1 to TRBJ1-5; 10 bases agree with TRBD1. The CDR3 contains 14 residues. Germline lookup yields CDR1 SGHRS and CDR2 YFSETQ. Losses at the gene ends were 4 bases for V and 8 bases for J; bases not matched to a gene: 6. The chain's CDR3 is CASSLGQGNEPQHF. The CDR3 nucleotides read TGCGCCAGCAGCCTGGGACAGGGGAACGAGCCCCAGCATTTT.

The chain recombines TRBV7-6 with TRBJ1-1; D remains ambiguous. The germline V gene has CDR1 SGHVS and CDR2 FNYEAQ. The length of the CDR3 is 13 residues. With 1 base removed from V and 3 bases from J, the gap between germline ends came to 6 bases. CDR3 sequence reads: CASSLDLYTEAFF. CDR3 DNA: TGTGCCAGCAGCTTAGATCTCTACACTGAAGCTTTCTTT.

The chain links TRBV10-2 to TRBJ2-3; 12 nucleotides line up with TRBD2. The CDR3 covers 16 residues. Germline CDR1 and CDR2: WSHSY and SAAADI. The junction had 6 bases not matched to a gene; V was cut back by 3 bases and J by 5 bases. CDR3 loop: CASSDLTSGGRDTQYF. In DNA form, the CDR3 reads TGCGCCAGCAGTGATTTGACTAGCGGGGGAAGAGATACGCAGTATTTT.

This sequence joins TRBV5-4 and TRBJ1-1; D uncertain. V dropped 2 bases and J dropped 1 base, with 6 bases sitting between them. From germline, CDR1 is SGHNT and CDR2 YYREEE (reference sequence). The CDR3 sequence is 13 residues long. Written as DNA, the CDR3 is TGTGCCAGCAGCTTCGGTACGAACACTGAAGCTTTCTTT. The encoded protein is CASSFGTNTEAFF.

The chain is built from TRBV5-4 and TRBJ1-1, with D possibly being TRBD1 (5 bases). V lost 0 bases to trimming and J lost 11 bases, with 11 bases between them. The germline gives CDR1 SGHNT, CDR2 YYREEE (reference sequence). The CDR3 extends over 12 amino acids. The CDR3 protein is CASSLGTTMAFF. The CDR3 nucleotides are TGTGCCAGCAGCTTGGGGACAACCATGGCTTTCTTT.

J is TRBJ1-3 and V is TRBV7-8; D is ambiguous. Germline V CDR1 and CDR2: SGHVS, FQNEAQ. V was trimmed by 1 base and J by 0 bases, leaving 10 bases between them. The CDR3 loop spans 16 amino acids. CDR3 DNA: TGTGCCAGCAGCTTAGGGGTACAGAGCTCTGGAAACACCATATATTTT. Amino acids: CASSLGVQSSGNTIYF. Full variable domain (rest looked up from reference TRBV7-8 and TRBJ1-3): GAGVSQSPRYKVAKRGQDVALRCDPISGHVSLFWYQQALGQGPEFLTYFQNEAQLDKSGLPSDRFFAERPEGSVSTLKIQRTQQEDSAVYLCASSLGVQSSGNTIYFGEGSWLTVV.

This clone has a handful of counts. The rearrangement uses TRBV5-4 and TRBJ2-2; 9 bases fit TRBD1. CDR3 length: 15 residues. The germline CDR1 and CDR2 sequences are SGHNT and YYREEE (reference sequence). The V segment lost 4 bases and the J segment 5 bases; nucleotides outside the gene matches: 6. CDR3 in amino acids: CASSPGQGRTGELFF. The CDR3 bases are TGTGCCAGCAGCCCGGGACAGGGTAGGACCGGGGAGCTGTTTTTT.

The rearrangement uses TRBV27 and TRBJ2-7; 7 bases match TRBD1. CDR3 size: 13 residues. Germline V CDR1 and CDR2: MNHEY, SMNVEV (reference sequence). The trim removed 6 bases at V and 4 bases at J, leaving 6 bases unmatched. CDR3 residues: CASRGGAGYEQYF. The CDR3 bases are TGTGCCAGCAGAGGGGGCGCCGGGTACGAGCAGTACTTC.

The chain employs TRBV7-2 and TRBJ2-3; the match to TRBD2 covers 13 bases. J gave up 1 base and V 3 bases, and 1 base lay outside the gene matches. The CDR3 has 16 residues. In germline, CDR1 is SGHTA, CDR2 FQGNSA. The CDR3 DNA reads as TGTGCCAGCAGCTTGGGGACTAGCGGGGGCACAGATACGCAGTATTTT. Translated, it gives CASSLGTSGGTDTQYF.